The sequence of this TCR beta chain was determined in a study of blood T cell repertoires in COVID-19. Clones were sequenced by immunoSEQ multiplex PCR, and TCRdb holds only the in-frame ones, with some missing. Altogether about 140,000 clones are present, 65% to 90% being singletons, with the ten largest covering approximately 9.1%. V gave up 5 bases and J gave up 6 bases; unmatched junction bases: 10. Germline V CDR1 and CDR2: PRHDT, FYEKMQ (reference sequence). The CDR3 length is 16 residues. V is TRBV13 and J is TRBJ2-2, with 9 nucleotides matching TRBD1. The source material was peripheral blood. The sequence came from a woman aged 55-75 years with active or convalescent COVID-19. The CDR3 nucleotides read TGTGCCAGCAGCCATAGGGACAGGGAGTACCCCGGGGAGCTGTTTTTT. Its translation is CASSHRDREYPGELFF.